What follows are 30 T cell receptor beta chains derived from one specimen sequenced in a study of cytotoxic CD8 clonotypes in ibrutinib-treated CLL. TCRdb keeps only in-frame clones here, not all; method: immunoSEQ multiplex PCR. Here the sample spans 200,000 or so clones, roughly 77% being singletons. This specimen consisted of PBMCs, obtained after 12 months of ibrutinib treatment. All receptors come from a human donor with chronic lymphocytic leukemia.

This clone has ten or more counts. The chain combines TRBV19 with TRBJ2-7; D is uncertain. Germline V gene data show CDR1 as LNHDA and CDR2 as SQIVND (reference sequence). This CDR3 has 14 amino acids. Between the trimmed V and J ends, which lost 5 bases and 3 bases, there was a span of 14 bases. The CDR3 nucleotides are TGTGCCAGTAGTTCCCCTACGAAATTCTACGAGCAGTACTTC. Translating it yields CASSSPTKFYEQYF.

The chain employs TRBV7-2 and TRBJ1-4, with 9 bases that match TRBD1. Germline trimming cut 0 bases from V and 8 bases from J; bases unmatched to any gene: 4. Germline V gene sequence: CDR1 SGHTA, CDR2 FQGNSA. CDR3 length: 15 amino acids. The CDR3 reads CASSLAGTGYEKLFF. The DNA of the CDR3 is TGTGCCAGCAGCTTAGCGGGGACAGGGTACGAAAAACTGTTTTTT.

This clone was seen a single time. The chain has TRBV28 and TRBJ2-7, with D uncertain. Trimming left V 10 bases short and J 5 bases short, with 18 bases between. Germline-derived CDR1 and CDR2 are MDHEN and SYDVKM. The CDR3 consists of 13 residues. The CDR3 region has the DNA TGTGCCACCTCTGGCGGCCGAAGCCACGAGCAGTACTTC. Its translation: CATSGGRSHEQYF.

The chain combines TRBV28 with TRBJ2-1; tentatively, D is TRBD1 (5 bases). Germline lookup yields CDR1 MDHEN and CDR2 SYDVKM. There are 15 residues in the CDR3. V was trimmed by 4 bases and J by 4 bases, leaving 14 bases between them. The CDR3 here is CASSSERGLYNEQFF. Written as DNA, the CDR3 is TGTGCCAGCAGTTCGGAAAGGGGCCTTTACAATGAGCAGTTCTTC.

V gene TRBV5-6 combines with J gene TRBJ2-1; maybe TRBD2 (7 bases). CDR1 and CDR2 (germline): SGHDT, YYEEEE. The CDR3 consists of 17 residues. The V and J ends lost 3 bases and 6 bases respectively, with 22 bases between them. This CDR3 reads CASSSDGGPAYLNEQFF. CDR3 nucleotides: TGTGCCAGCAGCTCCGACGGGGGGCCCGCTTATCTCAATGAGCAGTTCTTC.

This clone has a single count. This chain joins TRBV7-3 and TRBJ1-1, with TRBD1 as a possible D gene (5 bases). This CDR3 is 15 amino acids long. Germline V gene sequence: CDR1 SGHTA, CDR2 FQGTGA. Between the trimmed V and J ends, which lost 2 bases and 1 base, there was a span of 11 bases. CDR3 DNA: TGTGCCAGCAGCTTAGAGGCAGGGTCGAACACTGAAGCTTTCTTT. Translated, it gives CASSLEAGSNTEAFF. The whole variable domain, remainder taken from reference TRBV7-3 and TRBJ1-1, is GAGVSQTPSNKVTEKGKYVELRCDPISGHTALYWYRQSLGQGPEFLIYFQGTGAADDSGLPNDRFFAVRPEGSVSTLKIQRTERGDSAVYLCASSLEAGSNTEAFFGQGTRLTVV.

This chain uses TRBV19 with TRBJ1-6, with D perhaps TRBD1 (6 bases). Deletions cut 2 bases from V and 8 bases from J, with 10 bases between. This CDR3 has 14 residues. The V gene's germline CDR1 is LNHDA and CDR2 SQIVND (reference sequence). The CDR3 DNA reads TGTGCCAGTAGTATAACAGGGTTTGATTCACCCCTCCACTTT. Protein product: CASSITGFDSPLHF.

In DNA, the CDR3 is TGTGCCAGCAGAACACAGGAGAACACTGAAGCTTTCTTT. This translates into CASRTQENTEAFF. V is TRBV6-6 and J is TRBJ1-1; D is possibly TRBD1 (5 bases). CDR3 length equals 13 residues. From germline, CDR1 is MNHNY and CDR2 SVGAGI (reference sequence). Trimming stripped 6 bases from V and 1 base from J, with 9 bases between.

The chain couples TRBV7-2 to TRBJ2-5; the match to TRBD2 covers 10 bases. CDR1 and CDR2 (germline): SGHTA, FQGNSA. Losses at the gene ends were 2 bases for V and 5 bases for J; bases not matched to a gene: 5. The length of the CDR3 is 15 residues. The DNA of the CDR3 is TGTGCCAGCAGCTTATTGCTAGCGGGAGTCGAGACCCAGTACTTC. Amino acid sequence: CASSLLLAGVETQYF. Complete variable domain (other parts from reference TRBV7-2 and TRBJ2-5): GAGVSQSPSNKVTEKGKDVELRCDPISGHTALYWYRQSLGQGLEFLIYFQGNSAPDKSGLPSDRFSAERTGGSVSTLTIQRTQQEDSAVYLCASSLLLAGVETQYFGPGTRLLVL.

In nucleotides, the CDR3 is TGTGCCAGCAGCTTAGCCCCCCGGCCGACAGGGAACACTGAAGCTTTCTTT. This encodes CASSLAPRPTGNTEAFF. The chain recombines TRBV7-2 with TRBJ1-1, with D perhaps TRBD1 (6 bases). V was clipped by 0 bases and J by 1 base, with 15 bases between them. The CDR3 contains 17 residues. Germline V gene sequence: CDR1 SGHTA, CDR2 FQGNSA.

V is TRBV19 and J is TRBJ1-6, with 8 bases aligning to TRBD1. The V segment lost 7 bases and the J segment 1 base; nucleotides outside the gene matches: 6. Per the germline V gene, CDR1 is LNHDA and CDR2 is SQIVND (reference sequence). The CDR3 loop spans 16 amino acids. The chain's CDR3 is CASTTTGVSYNSPLHF. In DNA, the CDR3 is TGTGCCAGTACCACGACAGGGGTTTCCTATAATTCACCCCTCCACTTT.

This clone was detected only a few times. The chain carries TRBV4-1 and TRBJ1-1, with 7 bases fitting TRBD1. V lost 2 bases to trimming and J lost 7 bases; unmatched junction nucleotides: 10. The CDR3 is 15 amino acids. CDR1 is MGHRA, CDR2 YSYEKL, per germline. The CDR3 reads CASSQTGTERGEAFF. The CDR3 bases are TGCGCCAGCAGCCAAACCGGGACAGAGCGCGGTGAAGCTTTCTTT.

The chain links TRBV27 to TRBJ1-3, with TRBD1 as a possible D gene (6 bases). The germline gives CDR1 MNHEY, CDR2 SMNVEV (reference sequence). This CDR3 comprises 14 residues. Trimming left V 1 base short and J 2 bases short, with 6 bases between. The CDR3 DNA reads as TGTGCCAGCAGTTTATGGGGGCCTGGAAACACCATATATTTT. It specifies CASSLWGPGNTIYF.

This rearrangement joins TRBV7-8 to TRBJ1-5; D uncertain. CDR1 is SGHVS, CDR2 FQNEAQ, per germline. Trimming took 5 bases from V and 4 from J, leaving 12 bases between them. This CDR3 is 14 amino acids long. DNA for the CDR3: TGTGCCAGCAGCCTCCGGGCCCCGAATCAGCCCCAGCATTTT. This codes for CASSLRAPNQPQHF.

The chain is built from TRBV6-1 and TRBJ2-7; 7 nucleotides line up with TRBD1. Looked up from germline, CDR1 is MNHNS and CDR2 is SASEGT. This CDR3 contains 15 residues. V lost 8 bases to trimming and J lost 4 bases; unmatched junction nucleotides: 14. The CDR3 region has the DNA TGTGCCAGCCGATGGTTGGAGACAGGGATATACGAGCAGTACTTC. It yields the protein CASRWLETGIYEQYF.

The chain combines TRBV5-1 with TRBJ2-6; tentative D call: TRBD1 (6 bases). Germline CDR1 SGHRS, CDR2 YFSETQ. The V and J ends lost 4 bases and 4 bases respectively, with 15 bases between them. The CDR3 runs to 16 residues. The DNA for the CDR3 is TGCGCCAGCAGCCTTACTGGGGGCGCCGGGGCCAACGTCCTGACTTTC. Translating gives CASSLTGGAGANVLTF.

V usage is TRBV5-1 and J usage is TRBJ2-5; the match to TRBD2 covers 10 bases. This CDR3 spans 14 amino acids. The J segment lost 5 bases and the V segment lost 4 bases, leaving 5 bases of the junction unmatched. Germline CDR1 is SGHRS and CDR2 is YFSETQ. The CDR3 nucleotides are TGCGCCAGCAGCCCTAGCGGGAGAACTGAGACCCAGTACTTC. Translated: CASSPSGRTETQYF. Looking up the rest from reference TRBV5-1 and TRBJ2-5 gives the full variable domain: KAGVTQTPRYLIKTRGQQVTLSCSPISGHRSVSWYQQTPGQGLQFLFEYFSETQRNKGNFPGRFSGRQFSNSRSEMNVSTLELGDSALYLCASSPSGRTETQYFGPGTRLLVL.

V is TRBV7-3 and J is TRBJ2-1, with TRBD2 identical over 15 bases. The CDR3 spans 14 residues. Germline V gives CDR1 SGHTA, CDR2 FQGTGA. Trimming at V came to 6 bases and at J to 10 bases, leaving 4 bases not matched to a gene. This CDR3 is CASRPGTSGREQFF. The CDR3 region has the DNA TGTGCCAGCAGACCCGGGACTAGCGGGAGGGAGCAGTTCTTC.

The J gene is TRBJ1-1, the V gene TRBV9, with unresolved D. The CDR3 has 14 amino acids. Germline-derived CDR1 and CDR2 are SGDLS and YYNGEE. The V gene lost 3 bases and the J gene lost 7 bases, with 16 bases spanning the gap. CDR3 amino acids: CASSGAVAAGEAFF. Written as DNA, the CDR3 is TGTGCCAGCAGCGGGGCGGTTGCAGCGGGTGAAGCTTTCTTT. Filled out from reference TRBV9 and TRBJ1-1, the complete variable domain reads DSGVTQTPKHLITATGQRVTLRCSPRSGDLSVYWYQQSLDQGLQFLIQYYNGEERAKGNILERFSAQQFPDLHSELNLSSLELGDSALYFCASSGAVAAGEAFFGQGTRLTVV.

This clone has a handful of counts. The identical CDR3 is also encoded by other nucleotide sequences in the sample. The chain links TRBV5-1 to TRBJ1-2, with TRBD1 matching 7 bases. This CDR3 is built from 14 residues. CDR1 is SGHRS and CDR2 is YFSETQ in the germline V gene. J lost 5 bases, V lost 0 bases, and 4 bases had no gene match. CDR3 sequence reads: CASSLGQGVYGYTF. DNA for the CDR3: TGCGCCAGCAGCTTGGGGCAGGGGGTTTATGGCTACACCTTC.

This clone was recorded only once. This sequence joins TRBV18 and TRBJ2-2, with TRBD1 matching over 9 bases. Germline CDR1 and CDR2: KGHSH and LQKENI. This CDR3 region has 16 residues. After removal of 1 base from V and 9 bases from J, the junction contained 9 bases not matched to a gene. CDR3 amino acids: CASSPLSTGGHRELFF. The CDR3 DNA sequence: TGTGCCAGCTCACCACTCTCGACAGGGGGACATAGGGAGCTGTTTTTT.

The chain recombines TRBV6-5 with TRBJ1-5; D unresolved. Germline lookup yields CDR1 MNHEY and CDR2 SVGAGI. Trimming cost V 4 bases and J 4 bases, with 8 bases left between them. The CDR3 has 13 residues. CDR3 coding DNA: TGTGCCAGCAGTTCTGTAGTAAATCAGCCCCAGCATTTT. It translates to CASSSVVNQPQHF.

The chain joins TRBV18 to TRBJ2-7, with D hard to call. Germline CDR1 reads KGHSH; CDR2 reads LQKENI. CDR3 size: 12 residues. V shed 6 bases and J shed 3 bases, with 9 bases lying between them. This chain's CDR3 is CASSATYYEQYF. CDR3 sequence (DNA): TGTGCCAGCTCGGCTACCTACTACGAGCAGTACTTC. The full variable domain, with the rest looked up from reference TRBV18 and TRBJ2-7, is NAGVMQNPRHLVRRRGQEARLRCSPMKGHSHVYWYRQLPEEGLKFMVYLQKENIIDESGMPKERFSAEFPKEGPSILRIQQVVRGDSAAYFCASSATYYEQYFGPGTRLTVT.

The chain uses TRBV5-1 and TRBJ1-4; weak D call: TRBD1 (5 bases). This CDR3 has 16 residues. Between the trimmed V and J ends, which lost 1 base and 3 bases, there was a span of 13 bases. CDR1 is SGHRS and CDR2 is YFSETQ in the germline V gene. The CDR3 reads CASSLLGAWANEKLFF. The DNA of the CDR3 is TGCGCCAGCAGCTTGTTAGGGGCTTGGGCTAATGAAAAACTGTTTTTT.

The chain links TRBV19 to TRBJ1-5, with D possibly matching TRBD1 (6 bases). CDR1 LNHDA and CDR2 SQIVND come from the germline V gene (reference sequence). V was clipped by 7 bases and J by 7 bases, with 11 bases between them. This CDR3 is 12 amino acids long. The CDR3 bases are TGTGCCAGTATTGGGGACAACCAGCCCCAGCATTTT. This sequence encodes CASIGDNQPQHF.

This sequence joins TRBV2 and TRBJ1-5; 10 bases are shared with TRBD1. The trim removed 6 bases at V and 1 base at J, leaving 3 bases unmatched. The CDR3 covers 15 residues. The germline V gene encodes CDR1 SNHLY and CDR2 FYNNEI. The CDR3 nucleotides are TGTGCCAGCAGGAGGACAGGGGGGAGCAATCAGCCCCAGCATTTT. This sequence encodes CASRRTGGSNQPQHF.

This clone has only a few counts. The rearrangement links TRBV30 to TRBJ2-3; 9 bases fit TRBD2. This CDR3 spans 14 amino acids. Germline V gene lookup returns CDR1 GTSNPN and CDR2 SVGIG (reference sequence). The junction had 9 bases not matched to a gene; V was cut back by 7 bases and J by 4 bases. The CDR3 DNA reads TGTGCCTCGTCTAGCGGGGAACTCTCAGATACGCAGTATTTT. Its translation: CASSSGELSDTQYF.

This clone was seen just once. The rearrangement links TRBV5-1 to TRBJ1-1; possible D gene TRBD1, 5 bases. Trimming cost V 0 bases and J 3 bases, with 18 bases left between them. The CDR3 is 17 residues long. Germline V gene data show CDR1 as SGHRS and CDR2 as YFSETQ. The CDR3 bases are TGCGCCAGCAGCTTGGCTGGGATAAGGGGTCGGGACACTGAAGCTTTCTTT. Its translation is CASSLAGIRGRDTEAFF.

The genes are TRBV30 and TRBJ1-2; D remains unclear. The CDR3 is 16 amino acids. Germline V CDR1 and CDR2: GTSNPN, SVGIG (reference sequence). V was cut by 0 bases and J by 6 bases, with 20 bases left in between. Written as DNA, the CDR3 is TGTGCCTGGAGTGTACGAGGAGGGAGGTCACGGAATGGCTACACCTTC. Translating gives CAWSVRGGRSRNGYTF.

V gene TRBV5-1 combines with J gene TRBJ2-3, with TRBD1 matching 8 bases. V lost 4 bases and J lost 0; bases outside the gene matches: 7. Germline V lookup: CDR1 SGHRS, CDR2 YFSETQ. The CDR3 is made up of 16 amino acids. The CDR3 is CASSRGQAFSTDTQYF. The CDR3 nucleotides are TGCGCCAGCAGCCGGGGACAGGCGTTTAGCACAGATACGCAGTATTTT.